This T cell receptor (beta chain) is from a study of blood T cell repertoires in COVID-19. Study-wide context: Spain, Italy and the United States supplied samples that represented acute and convalescent COVID-19.

The V segment lost 0 bases and the J segment 0 bases; nucleotides outside the gene matches: 5. The CDR3 spans 16 residues. CDR1 and CDR2 from the germline V gene are MDHEN and SYDVKM. This clone was found a few times. In the original workflow: Amplification of reference gene primers provided the estimated nucleated cell counts. Libraries were prepared by immunoSEQ multiplex PCR; TCRdb keeps only in-frame clonotypes and omits some of them. V and J calls and clone size follow that table, whereas D and trimming were derived from the DNA. The sample shows 100,000 to 150,000 clones, around 87% of them seen only once.

This TCR derives from a man between 70 and 80 years old with active COVID-19. Sequenced material: peripheral blood. The J gene is TRBJ2-7, the V gene TRBV28; 7 bases align to TRBD1. The CDR3 bases are TGTGCCAGCAGTTTATGGGGGGACAGCTTCTCCTACGAGCAGTACTTC. It translates to CASSLWGDSFSYEQYF.